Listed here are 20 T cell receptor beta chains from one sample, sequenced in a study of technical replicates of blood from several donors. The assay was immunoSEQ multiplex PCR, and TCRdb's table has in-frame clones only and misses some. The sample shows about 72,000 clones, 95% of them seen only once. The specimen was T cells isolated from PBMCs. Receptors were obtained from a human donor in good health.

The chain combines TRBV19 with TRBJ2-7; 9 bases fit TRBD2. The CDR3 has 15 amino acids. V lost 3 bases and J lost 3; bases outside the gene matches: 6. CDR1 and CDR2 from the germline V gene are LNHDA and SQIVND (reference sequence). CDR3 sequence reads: CASSMAGGFNYEQYF. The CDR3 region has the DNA TGTGCCAGTAGTATGGCGGGAGGGTTCAACTACGAGCAGTACTTC.

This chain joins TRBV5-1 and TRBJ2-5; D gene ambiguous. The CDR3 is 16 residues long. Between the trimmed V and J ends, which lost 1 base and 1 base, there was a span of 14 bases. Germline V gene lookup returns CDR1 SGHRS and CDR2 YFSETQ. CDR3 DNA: TGCGCCAGCAGCTTGATGCTAAGACCGGGCCAAGAGACCCAGTACTTC. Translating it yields CASSLMLRPGQETQYF. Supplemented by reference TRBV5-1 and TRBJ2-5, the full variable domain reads KAGVTQTPRYLIKTRGQQVTLSCSPISGHRSVSWYQQTPGQGLQFLFEYFSETQRNKGNFPGRFSGRQFSNSRSEMNVSTLELGDSALYLCASSLMLRPGQETQYFGPGTRLLVL.

CDR3 DNA: TGTGCCACCAGCACTCGGCATAGCACCCACAATGAGCAGTTCTTC. It is translated as CATSTRHSTHNEQFF. The chain joins TRBV15 to TRBJ2-1; D remains ambiguous. Germline assignment: CDR1 LNHNV and CDR2 YYDKDF (reference sequence). The CDR3 spans 15 residues. Trimming shortened V by 4 bases and J by 5 bases, and 15 bases separated the two germline ends.

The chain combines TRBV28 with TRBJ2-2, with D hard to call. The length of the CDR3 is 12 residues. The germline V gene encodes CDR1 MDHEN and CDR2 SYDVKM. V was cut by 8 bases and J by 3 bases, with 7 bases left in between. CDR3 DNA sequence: TGTGCCAGCCTCTCCGACACCGGGGAGCTGTTTTTT. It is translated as CASLSDTGELFF.

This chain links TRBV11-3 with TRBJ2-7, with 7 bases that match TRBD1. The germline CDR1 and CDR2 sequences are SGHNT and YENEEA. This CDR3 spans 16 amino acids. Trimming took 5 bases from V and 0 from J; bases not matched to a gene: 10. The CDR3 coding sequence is TGTGCCAGCAGCCCTCTCACCGGGACAGACTCCTACGAGCAGTACTTC. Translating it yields CASSPLTGTDSYEQYF.

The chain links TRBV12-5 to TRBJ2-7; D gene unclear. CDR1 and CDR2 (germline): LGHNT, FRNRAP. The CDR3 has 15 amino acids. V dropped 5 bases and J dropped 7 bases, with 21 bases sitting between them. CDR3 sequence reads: CASGRSGSISGEQYF. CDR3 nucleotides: TGTGCTAGTGGTCGCTCCGGTAGCATTTCCGGGGAGCAGTACTTC.

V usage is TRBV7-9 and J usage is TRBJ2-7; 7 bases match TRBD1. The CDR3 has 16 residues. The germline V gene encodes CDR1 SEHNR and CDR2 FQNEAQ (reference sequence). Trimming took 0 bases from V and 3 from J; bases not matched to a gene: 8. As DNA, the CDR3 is TGTGCCAGCAGCTTAGCAAGAGACAGGGCGAACTACGAGCAGTACTTC. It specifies CASSLARDRANYEQYF.

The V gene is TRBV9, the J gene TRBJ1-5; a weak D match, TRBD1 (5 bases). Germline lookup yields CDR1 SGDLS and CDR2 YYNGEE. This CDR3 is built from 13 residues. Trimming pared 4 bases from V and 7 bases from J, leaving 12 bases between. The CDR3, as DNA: TGTGCCAGCAGCTCGGGGGAAATGCAGCCCCAGCATTTT. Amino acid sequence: CASSSGEMQPQHF.

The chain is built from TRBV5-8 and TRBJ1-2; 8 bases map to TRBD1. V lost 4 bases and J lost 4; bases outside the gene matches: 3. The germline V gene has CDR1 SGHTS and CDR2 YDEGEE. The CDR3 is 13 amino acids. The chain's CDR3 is CASSAGGSYGYTF. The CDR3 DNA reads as TGTGCCAGCAGCGCAGGGGGCAGCTATGGCTACACCTTC.

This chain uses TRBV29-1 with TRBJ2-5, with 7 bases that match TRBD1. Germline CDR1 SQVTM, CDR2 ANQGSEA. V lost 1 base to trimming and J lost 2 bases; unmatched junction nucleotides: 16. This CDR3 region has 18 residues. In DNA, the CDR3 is TGCAGCGTTGAAGTCTATTGGGGACAGCGAACGGAACAAGAGACCCAGTACTTC. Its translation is CSVEVYWGQRTEQETQYF.

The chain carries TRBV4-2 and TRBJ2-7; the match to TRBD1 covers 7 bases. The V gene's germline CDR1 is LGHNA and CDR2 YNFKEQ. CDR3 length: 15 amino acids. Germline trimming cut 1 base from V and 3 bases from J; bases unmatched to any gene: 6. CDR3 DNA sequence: TGTGCCAGCAGCCAAGGAACTCAGGGGGTCTACGAGCAGTACTTC. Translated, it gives CASSQGTQGVYEQYF.

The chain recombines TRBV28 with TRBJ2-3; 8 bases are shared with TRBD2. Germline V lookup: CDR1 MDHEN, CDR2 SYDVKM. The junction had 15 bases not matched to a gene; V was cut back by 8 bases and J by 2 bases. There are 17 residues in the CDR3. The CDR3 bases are TGTGCCAGCGGCGGTTCCGGGGGGGGTAGAATCACAGATACGCAGTATTTT. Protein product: CASGGSGGGRITDTQYF.

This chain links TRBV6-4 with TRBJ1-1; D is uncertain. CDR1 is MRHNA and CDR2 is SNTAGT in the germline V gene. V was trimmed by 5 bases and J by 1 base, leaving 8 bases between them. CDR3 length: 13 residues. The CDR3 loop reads CASSSNGNTEAFF. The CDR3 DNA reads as TGTGCCAGCAGTTCAAACGGGAACACTGAAGCTTTCTTT.

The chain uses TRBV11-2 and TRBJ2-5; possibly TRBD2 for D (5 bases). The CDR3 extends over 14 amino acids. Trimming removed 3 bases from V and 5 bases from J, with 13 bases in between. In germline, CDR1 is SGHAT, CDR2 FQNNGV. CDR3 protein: CASSLGGPRETQYF. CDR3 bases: TGTGCCAGCAGCTTGGGCGGGCCCAGGGAGACCCAGTACTTC. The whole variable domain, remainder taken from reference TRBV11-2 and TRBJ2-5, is EAGVAQSPRYKIIEKRQSVAFWCNPISGHATLYWYQQILGQGPKLLIQFQNNGVVDDSQLPKDRFSAERLKGVDSTLKIQPAKLEDSAVYLCASSLGGPRETQYFGPGTRLLVL.

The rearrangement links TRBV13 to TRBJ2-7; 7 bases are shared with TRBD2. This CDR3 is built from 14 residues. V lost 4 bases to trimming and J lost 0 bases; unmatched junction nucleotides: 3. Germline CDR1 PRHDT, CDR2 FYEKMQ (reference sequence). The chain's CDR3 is CASSYSGGSYEQYF. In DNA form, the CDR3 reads TGTGCCAGCAGCTATTCGGGGGGCTCCTACGAGCAGTACTTC.

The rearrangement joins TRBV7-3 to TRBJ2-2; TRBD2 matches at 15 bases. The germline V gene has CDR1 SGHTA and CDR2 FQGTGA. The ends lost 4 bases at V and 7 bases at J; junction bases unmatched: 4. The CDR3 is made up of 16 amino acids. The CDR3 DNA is TGTGCCAGCAGCTCGGGACTAGCGGGGGGCGACGGGGAGCTGTTTTTT. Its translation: CASSSGLAGGDGELFF.

The CDR3 bases are TGTGCCAGCAGGCCGGGAAAGAGGCACACTGAAGCTTTCTTT. It encodes CASRPGKRHTEAFF. This chain joins TRBV6-4 and TRBJ1-1; the D is unclear. CDR3 length: 14 residues. Trimming shortened V by 6 bases and J by 3 bases, and 14 bases separated the two germline ends. Germline V gives CDR1 MRHNA, CDR2 SNTAGT.

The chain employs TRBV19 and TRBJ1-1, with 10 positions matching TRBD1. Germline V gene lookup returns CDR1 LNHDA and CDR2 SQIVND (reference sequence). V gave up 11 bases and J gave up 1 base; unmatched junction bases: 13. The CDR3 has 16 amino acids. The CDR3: CAGKGDRGFSNTEAFF. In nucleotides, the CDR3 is TGTGCCGGAAAAGGGGACAGGGGATTCTCGAACACTGAAGCTTTCTTT.

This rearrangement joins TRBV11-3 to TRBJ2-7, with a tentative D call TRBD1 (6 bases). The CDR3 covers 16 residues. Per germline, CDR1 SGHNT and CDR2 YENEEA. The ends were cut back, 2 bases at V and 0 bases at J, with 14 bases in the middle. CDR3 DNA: TGTGCCAGCAGCTTACAGGGACATATGCTCTCCTACGAGCAGTACTTC. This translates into CASSLQGHMLSYEQYF.

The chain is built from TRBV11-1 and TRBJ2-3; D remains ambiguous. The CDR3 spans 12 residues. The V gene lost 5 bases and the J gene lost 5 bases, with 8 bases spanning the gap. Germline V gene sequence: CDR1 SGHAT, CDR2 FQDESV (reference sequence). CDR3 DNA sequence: TGTGCCAGCAGCCCCGTCTTAGATACGCAGTATTTT. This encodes CASSPVLDTQYF.